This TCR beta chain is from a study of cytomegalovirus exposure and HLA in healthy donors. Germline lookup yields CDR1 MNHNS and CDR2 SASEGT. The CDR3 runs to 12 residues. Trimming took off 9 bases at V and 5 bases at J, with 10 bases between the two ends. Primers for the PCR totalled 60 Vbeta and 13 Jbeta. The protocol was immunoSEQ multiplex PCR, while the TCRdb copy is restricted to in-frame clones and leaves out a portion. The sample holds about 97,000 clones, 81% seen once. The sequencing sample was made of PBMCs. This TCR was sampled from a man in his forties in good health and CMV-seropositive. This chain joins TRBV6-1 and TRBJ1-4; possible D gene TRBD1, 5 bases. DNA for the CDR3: TGTGCCAGTTCAGGGTCAAATGAAAAACTGTTTTTT. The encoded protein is CASSGSNEKLFF.